The rows below give T cell receptor beta chains drawn from one sample of a study of blood T cell repertoires in COVID-19. Repertoires were generated with immunoSEQ multiplex PCR, while TCRdb's copy carries only in-frame clones and drops some. The table shows 230,000 or so clones, with approximately 83% occurring only once. Material: peripheral blood. The receptors shown here come from a man aged 45 to 65 with active or convalescent COVID-19. The CDR3 runs from the conserved cysteine through the conserved F or W. The D gene is left open where the match is weak. The size of a clone is reported for some rows only, either as once, few or many, or as a class for expanded clones.

V	J	size	D	DNA	CDR3
TRBV9	TRBJ2-2	.	TRBD2	TGTGCCAGCAGCGCCCCCGGACTAGCGGGGGGAACCGGGGAGCTGTTTTTT	CASSAPGLAGGTGELFF
TRBV2	TRBJ2-6	.	.	TGTGCCAGCAGTGTAGCCGGGACTGGGGCCAACGTCCTGACTTTC	CASSVAGTGANVLTF
TRBV15	TRBJ1-2	.	TRBD1	TGTGCCACCAGCAGAGGTGGATTAGGGGGCGATAACTATGGCTACACCTTC	CATSRGGLGGDNYGYTF
TRBV7-9	TRBJ1-4	.	.	TGTGCCAGCATCTATTCAATCGGGGGTAATGAAAAACTGTTTTTT	CASIYSIGGNEKLFF
TRBV24-1	TRBJ1-1	.	.	TGTGCCACCAGTGATCCGACAGAAATGAACACTGAAGCTTTCTTT	CATSDPTEMNTEAFF
TRBV12-5	TRBJ2-1	.	.	TGTGCTAGTCGAAAACGCGGGAATGAGCAGTTCTTC	CASRKRGNEQFF
TRBV6-5	TRBJ2-2	.	TRBD2	TGTGCCAGCAGGGGAGGGGACTTTGGGGGGGAGCTGTTTTTT	CASRGGDFGGELFF
TRBV5-5	TRBJ2-2	.	TRBD1	TGTGCCAGCAGCTTGGAGGGGGCGCAACGGGAGCTGTTTTTT	CASSLEGAQRELFF
TRBV19	TRBJ1-2	.	.	TGTGCCAGTAGTGCCGGGACAATTAACTATGGCTACACCTTC	CASSAGTINYGYTF
TRBV5-1	TRBJ2-5	once	.	TGCGCCAGCAGCCCCCGGGGTGGGGGCTCGGAGACCCAGTACTTC	CASSPRGGGSETQYF
TRBV13	TRBJ2-7	once	.	TGTGCCAGCAGCCCCCCGGGTACCTACGAGCAGTACTTC	CASSPPGTYEQYF
TRBV7-2	TRBJ2-7	.	TRBD1	TGTGCCAGCAGCTGGACAGGAACATACGAGCAGTACTTC	CASSWTGTYEQYF
TRBV10-3	TRBJ2-2	.	TRBD1	TGTGCCATCAGTGCGGACAGGGAAACCGGGGAGCTGTTTTTT	CAISADRETGELFF
TRBV30	TRBJ1-1	medium-sized	TRBD1	TGTGCCTGGAGTGTTGGGGGGACAGGGGAAACTTTCTTT	CAWSVGGTGETFF
TRBV7-8	TRBJ1-5	many	TRBD1	TGTGCCAGCAGCTCCCGCTGGACAGGCACGAATCAGCCCCAGCATTTT	CASSSRWTGTNQPQHF
TRBV4-3	TRBJ2-7	.	TRBD1	TGCGCCAGCAGCCAAATGGACAGGGGGGCCTACGAGCAGTACTTC	CASSQMDRGAYEQYF
TRBV10-2	TRBJ1-1	.	.	TGCGCCAGCTCGCGGGGATCGGAGTCTGAAGCTTTCTTT	CASSRGSESEAFF
TRBV7-9	TRBJ2-2	.	.	TGTGCCAGCAGCTTAGGGGGAGTAAACACCGGGGAGCTGTTTTTT	CASSLGGVNTGELFF
TRBV9	TRBJ2-3	few	TRBD2	TGTGCCAGCAGAGCCGCGGGGGGACCCACAGATACGCAGTATTTT	CASRAAGGPTDTQYF
TRBV18	TRBJ1-1	.	.	TGTGCCAGCTCTCTTATGAACACTGAAGCTTTCTTT	CASSLMNTEAFF
TRBV2	TRBJ1-3	.	.	TGTGCCAGCAGCTCCTTTCTCTCTGGAAACACCATATATTTT	CASSSFLSGNTIYF
TRBV6-4	TRBJ2-1	.	.	TGTGCCAGCAGTGACTCGACAGTGGGTGAGCAGTTCTTC	CASSDSTVGEQFF
TRBV29-1	TRBJ2-5	.	.	TGCAGCGTTGTTTCCCGGAGAGGCGAAGAGACCCAGTACTTC	CSVVSRRGEETQYF
TRBV3-1/TRBV3-2	TRBJ2-2	few	TRBD1	TGTGCCAGCAGCCAAGACGACTGGACAGGGGGGCTCGGGGAGCTGTTTTTT	CASSQDDWTGGLGELFF
TRBV5-1	TRBJ2-7	.	TRBD2	TGCGCCAGCAGCCCCGGGGGAAGCGGGGTGAGACCCTACGAGCAGTACTTC	CASSPGGSGVRPYEQYF
TRBV18	TRBJ2-3	once	TRBD2	TGTGCCAGCTCACCCCGCGGGGGGGCCGGAGATACGCAGTATTTT	CASSPRGGAGDTQYF
TRBV6-5	TRBJ2-7	.	TRBD1	TGTGCCAGCAGCAAGACAGGGGGCGCCTCCTACGAGCAGTACTTC	CASSKTGGASYEQYF
TRBV2	TRBJ1-5	few	.	TGTGCCAGCAGTGAAGCGAGGGGAGGGGGTAGCAATCAGCCCCAGCATTTT	CASSEARGGGSNQPQHF
TRBV6-2/TRBV6-3	TRBJ1-1	.	.	TGTGCCAGCAGTCGGAGGGGGGGGAACACTGAAGCTTTCTTT	CASSRRGGNTEAFF
TRBV19	TRBJ2-3	.	TRBD1	TGTGCCAGTAGTTTTACAGGGGGCGCGCAGTATTTT	CASSFTGGAQYF
TRBV25-1	TRBJ1-1	.	.	TGTGCCAGCAGTGAAATACAGGATCGGAGTGAAGCTTTCTTT	CASSEIQDRSEAFF
TRBV19	TRBJ1-1	.	.	TGTGCCAGTAGTTTGACAGTGAACACTGAAGCTTTCTTT	CASSLTVNTEAFF
TRBV19	TRBJ1-5	.	.	TGTGCCAGTAGTATAGCGCCGACAGCAAGCAGCAATCAGCCCCAGCATTTT	CASSIAPTASSNQPQHF
TRBV27	TRBJ2-7	many	.	TGTGCCAGCGCCAGGGGCTACGAGCAGTACTTC	CASARGYEQYF
TRBV12-3/TRBV12-4	TRBJ1-1	.	TRBD1	TGTGCCAGCAGTCCCGGGACAGTTGAAGCTTTCTTT	CASSPGTVEAFF
TRBV11-2	TRBJ1-4	.	TRBD1	TGTGCCAGCAGCTTAGCAGGGGGGAATGAAAAACTGTTTTTT	CASSLAGGNEKLFF
TRBV7-9	TRBJ2-1	.	.	TGTGCCAGCAGCTTAGGATACAGGGATTGGGACAATGAGCAGTTCTTC	CASSLGYRDWDNEQFF
TRBV6-5	TRBJ2-3	.	TRBD2	TGTGCCAGCAGCCGCGGGGGTGGGGCCACAGATACGCAGTATTTT	CASSRGGGATDTQYF
TRBV7-6	TRBJ2-7	few	TRBD1	TGTGCCAGCAGCTTGCGGGGACAGGGGACGTACGAGCAGTACTTC	CASSLRGQGTYEQYF
TRBV21-1	TRBJ2-4	.	.	TGTGCCCCGGGGGGGGATTGGGCCAAAAACATTCAGTACTTC	CAPGGDWAKNIQYF
TRBV19	TRBJ2-7	.	TRBD1	TGTGCCAGTAGCGAGACAGGGGTCGAGCAGTACTTC	CASSETGVEQYF
TRBV18	TRBJ1-5	.	.	TGTGCCAGCTCACGGGCAAATCAGCCCCAGCATTTT	CASSRANQPQHF
TRBV7-5	TRBJ2-7	.	.	TGTGTCAGAAGCTTAAATCGGTCTCAGGGGGCTTGGGAGCAGTACTTC	CVRSLNRSQGAWEQYF
TRBV12-3/TRBV12-4	TRBJ2-7	few	TRBD2	TGTGCCAGCAGCCGGGGGGAGGAGCAGTACTTC	CASSRGEEQYF
TRBV11-1	TRBJ2-7	.	.	TGTGCCAGCAGCTCAGAAGGTACTGGGCTTCCCGAGCAGTACTTC	CASSSEGTGLPEQYF
TRBV9	TRBJ1-4	.	.	TGTGCCAGCAGCGTCCAGGGTGATGAAAAACTGTTTTTT	CASSVQGDEKLFF
TRBV19	TRBJ1-5	few	.	TGTGCCAGTAGCACACAGGGACATCAGCCCCAGCATTTT	CASSTQGHQPQHF
TRBV6-5	TRBJ2-7	.	TRBD1	TGTGCCAGCAGTCAGACGCCAGGGGGCTACGAGCAGTACTTC	CASSQTPGGYEQYF
TRBV5-1	TRBJ2-2	.	.	TGCGCCAGCAGCTACCTGACAGGGAACACCGGGGAGCTGTTTTTT	CASSYLTGNTGELFF
TRBV3-1/TRBV3-2	TRBJ2-7	.	.	TGTGCCAGCAGCCAAGGAGTGACTCCAAGCTCCTACGAGCAGTACTTC	CASSQGVTPSSYEQYF
TRBV4-1	TRBJ1-1	few	.	TGCGCCAGCAGCCAAGATCTCGGGAACACTGAAGCTTTCTTT	CASSQDLGNTEAFF
TRBV3-1/TRBV3-2	TRBJ1-3	.	.	TGTGCCAGCAGCCCTCCCGGCGGCAGGGGCGGAAACACCATATATTTT	CASSPPGGRGGNTIYF
TRBV7-3	TRBJ2-2	.	TRBD2	TGTGCCAGCAGCCCCCCCGGGGGGGGGACCGGGGAGCTGTTTTTT	CASSPPGGGTGELFF
TRBV10-3	TRBJ2-3	.	TRBD2	TGTGCCATCAGTGAGGAGCGGGGGAAGGATACGCAGTATTTT	CAISEERGKDTQYF
TRBV28	TRBJ1-5	.	.	TGTGCCAGCACCCTGGGGGGGCCCAATCAGCCCCAGCATTTT	CASTLGGPNQPQHF
TRBV5-1	TRBJ1-4	.	TRBD1	TGCGCCAGCAGCTTGGTAGGACAGGGGGAAAAACTGTTTTTT	CASSLVGQGEKLFF
TRBV15	TRBJ2-1	.	.	TGTGCCACCAGCAGAGACTTGGGAGGCGAGCAGTTCTTC	CATSRDLGGEQFF